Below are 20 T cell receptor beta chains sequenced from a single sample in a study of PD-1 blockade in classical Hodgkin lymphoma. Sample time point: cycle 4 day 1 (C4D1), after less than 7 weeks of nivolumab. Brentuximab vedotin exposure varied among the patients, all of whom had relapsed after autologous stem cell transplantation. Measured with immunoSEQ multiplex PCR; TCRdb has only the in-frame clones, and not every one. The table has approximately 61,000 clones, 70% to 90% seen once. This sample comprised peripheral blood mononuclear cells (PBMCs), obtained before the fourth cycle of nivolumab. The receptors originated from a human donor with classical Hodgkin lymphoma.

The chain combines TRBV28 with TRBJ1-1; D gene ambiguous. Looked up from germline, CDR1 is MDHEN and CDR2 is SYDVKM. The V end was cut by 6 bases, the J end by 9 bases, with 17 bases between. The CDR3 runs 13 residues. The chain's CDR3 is CASRNQLLPKAFF. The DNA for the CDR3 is TGTGCCAGCAGAAATCAGCTCCTGCCCAAAGCTTTCTTT.

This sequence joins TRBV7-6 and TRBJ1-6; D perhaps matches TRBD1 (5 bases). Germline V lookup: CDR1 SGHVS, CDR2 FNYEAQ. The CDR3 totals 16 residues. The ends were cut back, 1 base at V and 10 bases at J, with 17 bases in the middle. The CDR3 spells CASSLGHLNGGSPLHF. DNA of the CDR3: TGTGCCAGCAGCTTAGGACACCTAAACGGGGGATCACCCCTCCACTTT.

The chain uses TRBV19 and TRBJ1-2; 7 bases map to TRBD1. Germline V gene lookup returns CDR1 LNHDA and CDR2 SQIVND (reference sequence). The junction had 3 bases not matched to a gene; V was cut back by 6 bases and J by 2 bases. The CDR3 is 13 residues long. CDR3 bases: TGTGCCAGTAGCGAGACAGGGAACTATGGCTACACCTTC. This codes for CASSETGNYGYTF. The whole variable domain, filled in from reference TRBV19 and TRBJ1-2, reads DGGITQSPKYLFRKEGQNVTLSCEQNLNHDAMYWYRQDPGQGLRLIYYSQIVNDFQKGDIAEGYSVSREKKESFPLTVTSAQKNPTAFYLCASSETGNYGYTFGSGTRLTVV.

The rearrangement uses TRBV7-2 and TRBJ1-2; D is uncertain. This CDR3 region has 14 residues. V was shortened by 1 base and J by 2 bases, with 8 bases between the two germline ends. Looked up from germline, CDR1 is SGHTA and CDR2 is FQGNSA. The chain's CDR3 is CASSLGLENYGYTF. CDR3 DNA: TGTGCCAGCAGCTTAGGATTGGAGAACTATGGCTACACCTTC.

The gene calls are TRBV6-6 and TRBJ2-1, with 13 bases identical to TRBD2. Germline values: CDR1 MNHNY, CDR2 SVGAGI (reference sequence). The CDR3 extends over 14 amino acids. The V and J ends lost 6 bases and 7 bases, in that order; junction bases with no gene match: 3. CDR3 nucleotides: TGTGCCAGCAGGGGGACTAGCGGGGATAATGAGCAGTTCTTC. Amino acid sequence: CASRGTSGDNEQFF.

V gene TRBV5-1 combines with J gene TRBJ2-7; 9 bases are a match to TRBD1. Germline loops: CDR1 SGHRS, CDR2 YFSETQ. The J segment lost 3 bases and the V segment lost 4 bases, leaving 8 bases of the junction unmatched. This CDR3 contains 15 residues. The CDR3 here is CASSIRTGEGYEQYF. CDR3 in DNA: TGCGCCAGCAGCATACGGACAGGGGAAGGCTACGAGCAGTACTTC.

The CDR3 DNA is TGCGCCAGCAGCGGTAGGGGACCTAACACCGGGGAGCTGTTTTTT. This sequence encodes CASSGRGPNTGELFF. This rearrangement joins TRBV5-1 to TRBJ2-2, with D perhaps given as TRBD1 or TRBD2 (5 bases each). Trimming cost V 4 bases and J 2 bases, with 12 bases left between them. Per the germline V gene, CDR1 is SGHRS and CDR2 is YFSETQ. The CDR3 covers 15 residues.

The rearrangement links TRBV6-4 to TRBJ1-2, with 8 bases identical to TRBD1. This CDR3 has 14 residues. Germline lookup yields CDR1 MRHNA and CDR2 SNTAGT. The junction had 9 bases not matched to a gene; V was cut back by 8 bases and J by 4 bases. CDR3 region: CASADREPLYGYTF. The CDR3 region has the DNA TGTGCCAGCGCGGACAGGGAACCCCTCTATGGCTACACCTTC.

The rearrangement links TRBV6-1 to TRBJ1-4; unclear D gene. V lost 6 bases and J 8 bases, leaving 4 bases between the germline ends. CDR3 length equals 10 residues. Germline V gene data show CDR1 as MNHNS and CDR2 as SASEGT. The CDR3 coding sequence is TGTGCCAGCAGCTGGGAAAAACTGTTTTTT. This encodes CASSWEKLFF.

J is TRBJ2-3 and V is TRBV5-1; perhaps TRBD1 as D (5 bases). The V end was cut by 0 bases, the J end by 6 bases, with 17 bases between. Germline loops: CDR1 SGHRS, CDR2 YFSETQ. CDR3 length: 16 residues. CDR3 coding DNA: TGCGCCAGCAGCTTGGACCCGACGTGGGGCGGCGATACGCAGTATTTT. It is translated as CASSLDPTWGGDTQYF.

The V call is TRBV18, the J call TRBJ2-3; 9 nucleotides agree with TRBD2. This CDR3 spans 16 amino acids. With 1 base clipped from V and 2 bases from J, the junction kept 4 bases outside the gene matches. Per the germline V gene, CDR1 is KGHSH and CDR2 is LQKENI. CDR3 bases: TGTGCCAGCTCACCACTGCTAGCGGGGTACACAGATACGCAGTATTTT. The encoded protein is CASSPLLAGYTDTQYF.

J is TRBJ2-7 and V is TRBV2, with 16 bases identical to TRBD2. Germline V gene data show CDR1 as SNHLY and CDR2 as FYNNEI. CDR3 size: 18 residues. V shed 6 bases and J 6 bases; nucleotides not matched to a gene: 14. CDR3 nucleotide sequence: TGTGCCAGCAGAGCGGGACTAGCGGGGGGGCCTTTTATGCTCGAGCAGTACTTC. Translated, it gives CASRAGLAGGPFMLEQYF.

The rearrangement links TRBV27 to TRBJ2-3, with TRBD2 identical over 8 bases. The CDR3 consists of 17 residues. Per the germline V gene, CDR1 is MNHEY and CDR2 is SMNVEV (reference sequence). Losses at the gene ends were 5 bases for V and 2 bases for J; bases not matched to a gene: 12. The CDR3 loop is CASSIARNGGDTDTQYF. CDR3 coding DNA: TGTGCCAGCAGTATCGCACGAAACGGGGGGGACACAGATACGCAGTATTTT.

CDR3 bases: TGTGCCAGCAGTGTGCGACAGGGTAACACTGAAGCTTTCTTT. Protein sequence: CASSVRQGNTEAFF. The chain employs TRBV6-1 and TRBJ1-1; 7 bases fit TRBD1. Germline CDR1 MNHNS, CDR2 SASEGT. Trimming removed 4 bases from V and 2 bases from J; junction bases left unmatched: 4. The CDR3 sequence is 14 residues long.

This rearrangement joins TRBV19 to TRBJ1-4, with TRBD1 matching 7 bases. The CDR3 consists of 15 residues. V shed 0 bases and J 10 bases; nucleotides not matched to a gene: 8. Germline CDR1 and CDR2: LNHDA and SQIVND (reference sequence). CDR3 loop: CASSIDTGALGKLFF. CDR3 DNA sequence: TGTGCCAGTAGTATAGATACAGGGGCTTTAGGAAAACTGTTTTTT. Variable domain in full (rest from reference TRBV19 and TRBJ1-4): DGGITQSPKYLFRKEGQNVTLSCEQNLNHDAMYWYRQDPGQGLRLIYYSQIVNDFQKGDIAEGYSVSREKKESFPLTVTSAQKNPTAFYLCASSIDTGALGKLFFGSGTQLSVL.

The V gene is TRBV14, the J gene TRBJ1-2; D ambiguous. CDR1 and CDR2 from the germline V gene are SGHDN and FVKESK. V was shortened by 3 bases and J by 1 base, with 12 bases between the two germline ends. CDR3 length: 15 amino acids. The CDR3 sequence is CASSHRTEDNYGYTF. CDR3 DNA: TGTGCCAGCAGCCACCGAACAGAAGATAACTATGGCTACACCTTC.

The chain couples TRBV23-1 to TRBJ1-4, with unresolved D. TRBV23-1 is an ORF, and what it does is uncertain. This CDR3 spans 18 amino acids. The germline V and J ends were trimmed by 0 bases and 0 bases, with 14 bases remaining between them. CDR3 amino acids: CASSQSSVSGATNEKLFF. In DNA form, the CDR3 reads TGCGCCAGCAGTCAATCGTCTGTGAGCGGTGCAACTAATGAAAAACTGTTTTTT.

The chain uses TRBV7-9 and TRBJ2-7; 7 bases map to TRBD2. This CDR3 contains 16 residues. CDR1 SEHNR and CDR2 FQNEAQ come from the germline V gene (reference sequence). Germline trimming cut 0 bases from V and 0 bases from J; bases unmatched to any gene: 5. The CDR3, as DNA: TGTGCCAGCAGCTTAGCGGTCGGGGGGACCTCCTACGAGCAGTACTTC. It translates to CASSLAVGGTSYEQYF.

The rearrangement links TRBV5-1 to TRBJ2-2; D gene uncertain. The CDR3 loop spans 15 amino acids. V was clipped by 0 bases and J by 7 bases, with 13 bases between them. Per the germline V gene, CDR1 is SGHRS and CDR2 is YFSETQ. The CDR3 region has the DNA TGCGCCAGCAGCTTGGTTCCGTTAAGTGGCGGGGAGCTGTTTTTT. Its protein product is CASSLVPLSGGELFF. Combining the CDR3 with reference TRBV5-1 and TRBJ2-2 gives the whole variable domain KAGVTQTPRYLIKTRGQQVTLSCSPISGHRSVSWYQQTPGQGLQFLFEYFSETQRNKGNFPGRFSGRQFSNSRSEMNVSTLELGDSALYLCASSLVPLSGGELFFGEGSRLTVL.

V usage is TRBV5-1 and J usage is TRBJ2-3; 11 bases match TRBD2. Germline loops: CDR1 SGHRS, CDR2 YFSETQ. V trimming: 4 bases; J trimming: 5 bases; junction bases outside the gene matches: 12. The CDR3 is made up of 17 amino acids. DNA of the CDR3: TGCGCCAGCAGCCCGGTCCCCCTAGCGGGGGGTGGAGATACGCAGTATTTT. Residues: CASSPVPLAGGGDTQYF. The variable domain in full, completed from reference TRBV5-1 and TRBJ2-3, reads KAGVTQTPRYLIKTRGQQVTLSCSPISGHRSVSWYQQTPGQGLQFLFEYFSETQRNKGNFPGRFSGRQFSNSRSEMNVSTLELGDSALYLCASSPVPLAGGGDTQYFGPGTRLTVL.